This TCR beta chain comes out of a study of CD8 T cells in ankylosing spondylitis. The study, taken as a whole, reports: Enrichment of disease-linked clones was reportedly significant in matched ankylosing spondylitis synovial fluid. Earlier literature documents some of the motif variants in reactive arthritis synovial fluid and blood. In ankylosing spondylitis blood, a motif of roughly eight highly homologous TCR beta variants appeared characteristic.

The CDR3 has 16 amino acids. The germline V gene has CDR1 LNHNV and CDR2 YYDKDF (reference sequence). Deletions cut 5 bases from V and 4 bases from J, with 19 bases between. This clonotype was seen ten or more times. Its matching antigen is unknown. As the method for making TCR beta libraries, quantitative 5'-RACE with molecular barcodes was used. Each CDR3 protein gets one entry after TCRdb re-called the 5' RACE reads with MiXCR. The sample consists of about 220,000 distinct CDR3 sequences, 7.3% of them appearing once. The sequenced material came from blood, either unsorted or a sorted T cell fraction (not recorded which). The chain is built from TRBV15 and TRBJ2-3; D call uncertain. The clonotype comes from a male donor with ankylosing spondylitis. CDR3 coding DNA: TGTGCCACCAGCGGCCGGACCCAGGACGGTCCAGATACGCAGTATTTT. The encoded protein is CATSGRTQDGPDTQYF.